This T cell receptor (beta chain) was captured in a study of post-analysis software for immune sequencing data. Study-level background: Relapsing-remitting, secondary progressive and progressive-relapsing multiple sclerosis courses were included.

About this clonotype itself: The antigen is undetermined.

cDNA libraries of TCR beta carried unique molecular identifiers. Via MiXCR, TCRdb re-called the PCR reads, giving one row per CDR3 protein. The repertoire holds approximately 690,000 distinct CDR3 sequences, with 59% as singletons. General study findings and limits: Batch-matched samples strongly co-clustered by F measure. Significantly lower normalized Chao1 diversity was found in patients with multiple sclerosis relative to controls.

Sequenced material: blood. This receptor was identified in a girl aged 2-10 years with multiple sclerosis.

The CDR3 is CASGLKQPPGINEQFF. CDR3 sequence (DNA): TGTGCTAGTGGTCTCAAACAGCCACCAGGCATCAATGAGCAGTTCTTC. V usage is TRBV12-5 and J usage is TRBJ2-1; D remains ambiguous. From germline, CDR1 is LGHNT and CDR2 FRNRAP. The CDR3 contains 16 residues. Trimming shortened V by 5 bases and J by 6 bases, and 20 bases separated the two germline ends.